Presented here are 14 T cell receptor beta chains from one specimen sequenced in a study of naive and memory T cell subsets. Both TRBC1 and TRBC2 were covered by a beta constant-region primer of two equimolar oligonucleotides. Four rounds of PCR amplified the ligated cDNA using nested alpha and beta constant-region primers plus SP2. TCRdb re-called the UMI-ligation and nested PCR reads through MiXCR, storing one row per CDR3 protein. The sample has 95,000 to 150,000 distinct CDR3 sequences, roughly 32% seen once; the top ten hold 0.9%. The specimen sequenced was central memory CD4+ T cells from blood. The receptor source for this set is a human donor in good health.

This clonotype was recorded many times. The chain recombines TRBV6-5 with TRBJ2-1; 8 positions match TRBD2. The CDR3 extends over 16 amino acids. Germline loops: CDR1 MNHEY, CDR2 SVGAGI. V was pared by 2 bases and J by 7 bases, with 10 bases of the junction left unmatched. The CDR3 DNA follows: TGTGCCAGCAGTTACGGAGTAAGCGGGAGAGGGAATGAGCAGTTCTTC. It specifies CASSYGVSGRGNEQFF.

The chain uses TRBV29-1 and TRBJ2-7; 9 bases agree with TRBD2. In germline, CDR1 is SQVTM, CDR2 ANQGSEA. There are 16 residues in the CDR3. V was pared by 4 bases and J by 2 bases, with 12 bases of the junction left unmatched. In DNA form, the CDR3 reads TGCAGCGTTGTTTTAGCGGGAGCTTTTCCCCCCTACGAGCAGTACTTC. Translating it yields CSVVLAGAFPPYEQYF.

Only a few counts were recorded for this clonotype. This chain connects TRBV4-3 to TRBJ1-5, with TRBD1 matching 8 bases. This CDR3 has 16 residues. After removal of 0 bases from V and 2 bases from J, the junction contained 3 bases not matched to a gene. CDR1 is LGHNA, CDR2 YSLEER, per germline. The CDR3 protein is CASSQDRGLRNQPQHF. In DNA form, the CDR3 reads TGCGCCAGCAGCCAAGACAGGGGGCTCCGCAATCAGCCCCAGCATTTT.

There are many counts of this clonotype. J is TRBJ1-2 and V is TRBV30; 7 nucleotides agree with TRBD1. CDR1 and CDR2 from the germline V gene are GTSNPN and SVGIG (reference sequence). Losses at the gene ends were 8 bases for V and 1 base for J; bases not matched to a gene: 16. The CDR3 is made up of 16 amino acids. CDR3 in amino acids: CARSQGWTGGNYGYTF. CDR3 nucleotides: TGTGCCCGGTCTCAGGGCTGGACAGGTGGTAACTATGGCTACACCTTC.

V and J are TRBV20-1 and TRBJ2-3, with D possibly matching TRBD1 (5 bases). The germline V and J ends were trimmed by 0 bases and 0 bases, with 7 bases remaining between them. The CDR3 covers 14 residues. Germline CDR1 DFQATT, CDR2 SNEGSKA (reference sequence). The CDR3 is CSAREGLSTDTQYF. As DNA, the CDR3 is TGCAGTGCTAGAGAGGGGCTGAGCACAGATACGCAGTATTTT.

This sequence joins TRBV30 and TRBJ1-1, with 9 bases identical to TRBD1. The CDR3 is 15 residues long. The germline V gene has CDR1 GTSNPN and CDR2 SVGIG (reference sequence). Trimming at V came to 5 bases and at J to 6 bases, leaving 13 bases not matched to a gene. The CDR3 bases are TGTGCCTGGTCCCGGGACAGGGCGGGGAAGGCTGAAGCTTTCTTT. This sequence encodes CAWSRDRAGKAEAFF.

A few counts support this clonotype. The chain links TRBV7-3 to TRBJ2-1; D may correspond to TRBD1 or TRBD2 (5 bases each). Per germline, CDR1 SGHTA and CDR2 FQGTGA. The V and J ends lost 2 bases and 7 bases respectively, with 12 bases between them. The CDR3 has 14 amino acids. The CDR3 protein is CASSLGTPNNEQFF. The CDR3 DNA is TGTGCCAGCAGCTTAGGGACCCCTAATAATGAGCAGTTCTTC.

The chain employs TRBV6-1 and TRBJ1-5; no reliable D call. CDR3 length: 14 amino acids. V was trimmed by 0 bases and J by 5 bases, leaving 8 bases between them. Germline V gives CDR1 MNHNS, CDR2 SASEGT. The CDR3 nucleotides are TGTGCCAGCAGTGAAGCCCGAGTGGATCAGCCCCAGCATTTT. It yields the protein CASSEARVDQPQHF.

This clonotype was detected only a few times. This chain connects TRBV18 to TRBJ2-5; D is perhaps TRBD2 (5 bases). Germline values: CDR1 KGHSH, CDR2 LQKENI. The CDR3 consists of 15 residues. Deletions cut 5 bases from V and 2 bases from J, with 15 bases between. The CDR3: CASSGIASSQETQYF. CDR3 nucleotides: TGTGCCAGCTCAGGTATAGCGAGCTCGCAAGAGACCCAGTACTTC. Together with reference TRBV18 and TRBJ2-5, the CDR3 gives the full variable domain: NAGVMQNPRHLVRRRGQEARLRCSPMKGHSHVYWYRQLPEEGLKFMVYLQKENIIDESGMPKERFSAEFPKEGPSILRIQQVVRGDSAAYFCASSGIASSQETQYFGPGTRLLVL.

This clonotype was seen ten or more times. The chain is built from TRBV7-8 and TRBJ2-1; no definite D call. Germline V lookup: CDR1 SGHVS, CDR2 FQNEAQ. The CDR3 sequence is 15 residues long. The V gene lost 5 bases and the J gene lost 0 bases, with 11 bases spanning the gap. The CDR3 spells CASSLTGSSYNEQFF. The DNA for the CDR3 is TGTGCCAGCAGCCTGACCGGAAGCTCCTACAATGAGCAGTTCTTC.

Remarks on this clonotype: Being one base from a much bigger clone, this may be a read error. The chain combines TRBV6-1 with TRBJ1-5; D remains unclear. The ends were cut back, 6 bases at V and 3 bases at J, with 3 bases in the middle. Germline assignment: CDR1 MNHNS and CDR2 SASEGT. This CDR3 is built from 11 residues. The chain's CDR3 is CASRDNQPQHF. The CDR3 DNA reads TGTGCCAGCAGGGACAATCAGCCCCAGCATTTT.

This clonotype was recorded at least ten times. The CDR3 region is CASSPVVGNTGELFF. The CDR3 region has the DNA TGTGCCAGCAGCCCAGTGGTCGGTAACACCGGGGAGCTGTTTTTT. The J gene is TRBJ2-2, the V gene TRBV6-6, with D uncertain. Trimming took 6 bases from V and 2 from J, leaving 13 bases between them. Germline V gene sequence: CDR1 MNHNY, CDR2 SVGAGI (reference sequence). This CDR3 region has 15 residues.

The table lists this clonotype with a few counts. This chain joins TRBV25-1 and TRBJ2-3; 14 bases fit TRBD2. This CDR3 is built from 16 residues. Germline V CDR1 and CDR2: MGHDK, SYGVNS. The junction had 5 bases not matched to a gene; V was cut back by 3 bases and J by 6 bases. For the CDR3, the DNA is TGTGCCAGCAGTGATCGGACTAGCGGGAGGATCGATACGCAGTATTTT. Translated, it gives CASSDRTSGRIDTQYF.

This clonotype appeared a few times. The chain carries TRBV29-1 and TRBJ2-5, with a possible D match to TRBD1 (5 bases). The germline V and J ends were trimmed by 3 bases and 5 bases, with 10 bases remaining between them. From germline, CDR1 is SQVTM and CDR2 ANQGSEA. The CDR3 extends over 12 amino acids. The CDR3 nucleotides read TGCAGCGTTGAGGGGCAGGCGGAGACCCAGTACTTC. This encodes CSVEGQAETQYF.